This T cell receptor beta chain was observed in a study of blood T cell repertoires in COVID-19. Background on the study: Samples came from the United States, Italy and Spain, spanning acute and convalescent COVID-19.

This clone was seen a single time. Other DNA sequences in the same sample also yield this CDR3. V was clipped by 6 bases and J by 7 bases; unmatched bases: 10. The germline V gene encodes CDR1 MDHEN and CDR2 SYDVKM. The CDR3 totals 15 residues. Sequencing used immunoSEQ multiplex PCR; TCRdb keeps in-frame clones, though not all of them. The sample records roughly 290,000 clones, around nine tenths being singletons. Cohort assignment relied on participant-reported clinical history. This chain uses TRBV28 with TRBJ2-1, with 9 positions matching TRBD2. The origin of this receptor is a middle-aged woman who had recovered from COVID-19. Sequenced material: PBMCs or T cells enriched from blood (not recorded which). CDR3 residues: CASSPRLAGSNEQFF. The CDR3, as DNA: TGTGCCAGCAGCCCAAGGCTAGCGGGGTCAAATGAGCAGTTCTTC.